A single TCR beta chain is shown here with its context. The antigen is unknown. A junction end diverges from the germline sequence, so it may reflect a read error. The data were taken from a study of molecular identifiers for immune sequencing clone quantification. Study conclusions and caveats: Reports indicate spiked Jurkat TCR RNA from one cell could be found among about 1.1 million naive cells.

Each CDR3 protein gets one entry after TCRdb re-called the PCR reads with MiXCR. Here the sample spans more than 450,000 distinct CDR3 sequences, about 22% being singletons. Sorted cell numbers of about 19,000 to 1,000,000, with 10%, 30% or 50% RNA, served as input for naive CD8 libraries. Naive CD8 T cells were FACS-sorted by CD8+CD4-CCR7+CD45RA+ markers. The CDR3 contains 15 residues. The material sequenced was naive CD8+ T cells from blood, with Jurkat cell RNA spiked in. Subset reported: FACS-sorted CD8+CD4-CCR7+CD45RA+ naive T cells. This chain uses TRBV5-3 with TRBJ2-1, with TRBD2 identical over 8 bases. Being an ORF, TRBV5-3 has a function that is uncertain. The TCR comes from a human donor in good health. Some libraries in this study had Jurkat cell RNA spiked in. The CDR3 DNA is TGTGCCAGCAGCTCGTCGGGAGGGCCAGTGCATGAGCAGTTCTTC. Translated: CASSSSGGPVHEQFF.